This TCR beta chain stems from a study of blood T cells in healthy people across ages. Notes on the study in general: Long-lived donors exceeded aged donors in naive CD4+ cells and diversity.

The authors ran a second PCR of about 7 to 11 cycles using a sample-barcoded 5' primer and a J-beta primer mix. Researchers report that a template-switch adaptor with 12 random nucleotides tagged each cDNA molecule. From the 5' RACE reads, TCRdb called clonotypes with MiXCR, one entry per CDR3 protein. Here the sample spans about 290,000 distinct CDR3 sequences, 25% to 30% being singletons. In germline, CDR1 is SGHTA, CDR2 FQGTGA. The CDR3 covers 15 residues. V was pared by 2 bases and J by 5 bases, with 15 bases between. In its sample, this clonotype was seen a few times. Its cognate antigen is unknown.

Sequenced material: blood. The TCR was taken from a woman aged 70-85 years in good health. The chain recombines TRBV7-3 with TRBJ2-5, with D perhaps matching TRBD2 (6 bases). In DNA, the CDR3 is TGTGCCAGCAGCTTAGACGGAGGGCCCGAGGAGACCCAGTACTTC. Protein product: CASSLDGGPEETQYF.